The clone carrying this TCR beta chain was seen at least ten times. Each CDR3 protein gets one entry after TCRdb re-called the PCR reads with MiXCR. The sample lists around 13,000 distinct CDR3 sequences, 9.5% to 15% occurring once. This specimen belongs to a study of CXCR3 chemokines and chemotherapy response in bladder cancer. The CDR3 loop spans 13 amino acids. V lost 5 bases and J lost 8; bases outside the gene matches: 3. The germline CDR1 and CDR2 sequences are MNHNS and SASEGT. This specimen was acquired from a patient whose treatment included neoadjuvant chemotherapy. This clonotype was sampled from a human donor with bladder cancer that did not respond to neoadjuvant chemotherapy. V and J are TRBV6-1 and TRBJ1-4, with 9 bases that match TRBD1. For the CDR3, the DNA is TGTGCCAGCAGTTTGGACAGGGGCGAAAAACTGTTTTTT. This encodes CASSLDRGEKLFF.